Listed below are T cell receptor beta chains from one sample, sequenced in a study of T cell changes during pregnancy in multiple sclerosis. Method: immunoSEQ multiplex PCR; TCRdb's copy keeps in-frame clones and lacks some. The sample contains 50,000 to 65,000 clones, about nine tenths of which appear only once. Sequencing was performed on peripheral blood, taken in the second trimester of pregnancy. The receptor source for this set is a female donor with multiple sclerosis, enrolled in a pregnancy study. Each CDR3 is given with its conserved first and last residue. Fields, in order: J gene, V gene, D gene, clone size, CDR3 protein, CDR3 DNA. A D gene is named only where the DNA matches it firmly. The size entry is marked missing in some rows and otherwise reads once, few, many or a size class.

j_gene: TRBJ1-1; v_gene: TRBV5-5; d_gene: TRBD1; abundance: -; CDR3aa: CASSHPDRGAEAFF; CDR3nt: TGTGCCAGCAGCCACCCGGACAGGGGCGCTGAAGCTTTCTTT
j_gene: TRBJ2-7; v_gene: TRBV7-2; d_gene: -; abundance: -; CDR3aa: CASSLQIASYEQYF; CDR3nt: TGTGCCAGCAGCTTACAGATCGCCAGCTACGAGCAGTACTTC
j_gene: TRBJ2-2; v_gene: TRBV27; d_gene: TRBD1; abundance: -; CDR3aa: CASRDRGDTGELFF; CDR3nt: TGTGCCAGCAGGGACAGGGGGGACACCGGGGAGCTGTTTTTT
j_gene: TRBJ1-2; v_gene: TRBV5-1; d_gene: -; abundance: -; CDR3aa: CASMLDSLGGYTF; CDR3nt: TGCGCCAGCATGCTAGACAGTCTTGGTGGCTACACCTTC
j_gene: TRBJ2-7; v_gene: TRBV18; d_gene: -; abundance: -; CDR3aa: CASSPGREPYEQYF; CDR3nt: TGTGCCAGCTCACCCGGACGGGAGCCCTACGAGCAGTACTTC
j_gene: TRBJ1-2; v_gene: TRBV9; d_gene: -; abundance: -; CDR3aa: CASSALTRTGESYTF; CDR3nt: TGTGCCAGCAGCGCCTTAACCCGGACGGGAGAAAGCTACACCTTC
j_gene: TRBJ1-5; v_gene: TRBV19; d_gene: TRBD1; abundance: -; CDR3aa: CASSPTGALNQPQHF; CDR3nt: TGTGCCAGTAGTCCAACAGGGGCTCTGAATCAGCCCCAGCATTTT
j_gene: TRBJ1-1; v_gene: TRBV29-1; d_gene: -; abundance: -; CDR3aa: CSVEDLTEAFF; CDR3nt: TGCAGCGTTGAAGATCTGACTGAAGCTTTCTTT
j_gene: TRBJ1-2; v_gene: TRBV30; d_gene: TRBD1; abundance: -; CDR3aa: CAWSVAGTGGRGYTF; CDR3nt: TGTGCCTGGAGTGTAGCCGGGACAGGGGGAAGAGGCTACACCTTC
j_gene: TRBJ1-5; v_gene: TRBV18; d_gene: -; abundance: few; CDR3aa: CASSPAGPQPQHF; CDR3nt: TGTGCCAGCTCACCGGCAGGTCCTCAGCCCCAGCATTTT
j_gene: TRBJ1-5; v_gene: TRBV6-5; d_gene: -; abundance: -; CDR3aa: CASSYSFVRSQPQHF; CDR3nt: TGTGCCAGCAGTTACTCGTTTGTTAGGAGTCAGCCCCAGCATTTT
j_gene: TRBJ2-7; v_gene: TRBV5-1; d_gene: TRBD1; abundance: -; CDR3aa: CASSWAPTGGGSYEQYF; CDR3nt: TGCGCCAGCAGCTGGGCCCCGACAGGGGGTGGTTCCTACGAGCAGTACTTC
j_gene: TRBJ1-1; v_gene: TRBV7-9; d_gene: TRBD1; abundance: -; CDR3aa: CASSSSGTESEAFF; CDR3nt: TGTGCCAGCAGCTCCTCCGGGACAGAAAGCGAAGCTTTCTTT
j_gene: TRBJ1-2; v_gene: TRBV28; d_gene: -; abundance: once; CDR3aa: CASSLLSAGGTGYTF; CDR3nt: TGTGCCAGCAGTTTGCTCTCCGCCGGAGGGACTGGCTACACCTTC
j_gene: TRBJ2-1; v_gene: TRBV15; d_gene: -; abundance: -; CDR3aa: CATSTPLGQGFNEQFF; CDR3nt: TGTGCCACCAGCACTCCTCTAGGGCAGGGCTTCAATGAGCAGTTCTTC
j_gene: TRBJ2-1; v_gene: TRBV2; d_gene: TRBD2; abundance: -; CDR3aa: CASSWTSDEQFF; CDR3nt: TGTGCCAGCAGCTGGACTAGCGACGAGCAGTTCTTC
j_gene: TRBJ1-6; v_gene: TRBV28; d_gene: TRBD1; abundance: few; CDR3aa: CASSLGQQGNPPLHF; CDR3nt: TGTGCCAGCAGTTTAGGGCAACAGGGGAATCCACCCCTCCACTTT
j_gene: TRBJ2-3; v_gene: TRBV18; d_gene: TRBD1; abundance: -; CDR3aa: CASSPGQADTQYF; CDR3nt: TGTGCCAGCTCACCGGGACAGGCAGATACGCAGTATTTT
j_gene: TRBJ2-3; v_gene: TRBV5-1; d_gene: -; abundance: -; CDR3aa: CASSLGASITDTQYF; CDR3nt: TGCGCCAGCAGCTTGGGGGCGTCTATCACAGATACGCAGTATTTT
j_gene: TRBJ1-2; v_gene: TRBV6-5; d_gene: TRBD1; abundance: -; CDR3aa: CATGDSSYGYTF; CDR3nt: TGTGCCACCGGGGACAGTAGCTATGGCTACACCTTC
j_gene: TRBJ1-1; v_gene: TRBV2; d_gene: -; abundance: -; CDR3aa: CASSKEAGKNTEAFF; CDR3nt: TGTGCCAGCAGTAAAGAAGCGGGGAAGAACACTGAAGCTTTCTTT
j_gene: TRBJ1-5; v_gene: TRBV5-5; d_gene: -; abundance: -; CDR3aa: CASSLQGYQPQHF; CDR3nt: TGTGCCAGCAGCTTGCAGGGGTATCAGCCCCAGCATTTT
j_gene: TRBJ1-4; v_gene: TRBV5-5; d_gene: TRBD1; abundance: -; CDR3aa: CASSLWIGTGDEKLFF; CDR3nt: TGTGCCAGCAGCTTGTGGATCGGGACAGGGGATGAAAAACTGTTTTTT
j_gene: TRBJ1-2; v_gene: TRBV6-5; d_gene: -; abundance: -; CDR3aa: CASRTTGPVYGYTF; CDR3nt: TGTGCCAGCAGGACGACAGGTCCCGTCTATGGCTACACCTTC
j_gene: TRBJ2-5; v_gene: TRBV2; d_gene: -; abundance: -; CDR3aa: CASSETGGAQYF; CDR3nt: TGTGCCAGCAGTGAGACCGGGGGAGCCCAGTACTTC
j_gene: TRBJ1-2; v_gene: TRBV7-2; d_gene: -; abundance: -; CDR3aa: CASSFGAGYGYTF; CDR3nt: TGTGCCAGCAGCTTTGGGGCAGGGTATGGCTACACCTTC
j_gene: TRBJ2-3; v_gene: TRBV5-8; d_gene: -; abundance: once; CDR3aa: CASSFPRLVVLDTQYF; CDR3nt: TGTGCCAGCAGCTTCCCGCGGTTGGTCGTGCTCGATACGCAGTATTTT
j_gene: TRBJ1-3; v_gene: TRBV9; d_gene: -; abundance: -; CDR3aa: CASSVLEDGNTIYF; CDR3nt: TGTGCCAGCAGCGTATTGGAGGACGGAAACACCATATATTTT
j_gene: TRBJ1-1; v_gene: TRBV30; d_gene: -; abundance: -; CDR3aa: CAWSSNRNTEAFF; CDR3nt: TGTGCCTGGAGTTCCAACAGGAACACTGAAGCTTTCTTT
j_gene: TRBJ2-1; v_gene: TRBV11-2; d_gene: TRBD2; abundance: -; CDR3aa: CASRKTSGYYNEQFF; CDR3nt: TGTGCCAGCAGAAAAACTAGCGGTTATTACAATGAGCAGTTCTTC
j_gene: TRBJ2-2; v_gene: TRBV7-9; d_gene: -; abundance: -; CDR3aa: CASSLSVTYNTGELFF; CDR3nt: TGTGCCAGCAGCTTGTCTGTCACATACAACACCGGGGAGCTGTTTTTT
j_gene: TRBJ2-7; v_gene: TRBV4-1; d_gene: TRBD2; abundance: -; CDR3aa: CASSQDPGGIYEQYF; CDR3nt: TGCGCCAGCAGCCAAGATCCGGGGGGGATCTACGAGCAGTACTTC
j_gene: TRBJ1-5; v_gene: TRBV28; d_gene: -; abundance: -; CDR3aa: CASSPREGWRQPQHF; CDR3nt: TGTGCCAGCTCGCCCCGGGAGGGTTGGAGGCAGCCCCAGCATTTT
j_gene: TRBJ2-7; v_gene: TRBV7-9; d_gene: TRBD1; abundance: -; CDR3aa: CASSSRQGSYEQYF; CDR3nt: TGTGCCAGCAGCTCGAGACAGGGATCCTACGAGCAGTACTTC
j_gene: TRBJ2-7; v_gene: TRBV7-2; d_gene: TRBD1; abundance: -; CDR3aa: CASSLQGADEQYF; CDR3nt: TGTGCCAGCAGCTTACAGGGGGCAGACGAGCAGTACTTC
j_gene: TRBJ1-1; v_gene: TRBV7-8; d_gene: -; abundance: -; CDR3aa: CASSLWQNTEAFF; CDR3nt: TGTGCCAGCAGCTTATGGCAGAACACTGAAGCTTTCTTT
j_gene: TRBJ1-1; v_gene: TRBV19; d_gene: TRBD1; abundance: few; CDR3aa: CATKPGQIMNTEAFF; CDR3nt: TGTGCCACGAAACCGGGACAGATAATGAACACTGAAGCTTTCTTT
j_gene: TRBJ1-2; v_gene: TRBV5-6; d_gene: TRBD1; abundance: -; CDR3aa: CASSATTGTLANYGYTF; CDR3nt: TGTGCCAGCAGCGCGACGACAGGGACGTTAGCTAACTATGGCTACACCTTC
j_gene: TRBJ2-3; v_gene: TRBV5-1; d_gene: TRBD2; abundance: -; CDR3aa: CASSWGLAGDDTQYF; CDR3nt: TGCGCCAGCAGCTGGGGACTAGCGGGGGACGATACGCAGTATTTT
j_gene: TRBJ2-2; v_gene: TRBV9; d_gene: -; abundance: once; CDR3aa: CASSVVPTGITGELFF; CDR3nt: TGTGCCAGCAGCGTAGTCCCCACAGGCATCACCGGGGAGCTGTTTTTT
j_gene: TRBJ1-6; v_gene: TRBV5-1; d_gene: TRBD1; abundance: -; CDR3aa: CASSPTVQGSSPLHF; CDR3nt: TGCGCCAGCAGCCCAACTGTACAGGGGTCTTCACCCCTCCACTTT